This T cell receptor beta chain was sequenced for a study of neurological immune-mediated disorders. Study at large: Of the approximately 34 patients with multiple sclerosis, some 31 had relapsing-remitting MS, whereas the remaining 3 had secondary progressive MS. Study results and caveats: A possible signature appeared as one related-CDR3 cluster, in which phylogenetic grouping placed the repertoires of 18 of 34 multiple sclerosis patients. The multiple sclerosis repertoire cluster had no clinical or MRI correlate.

As regards this clonotype: Its specificity is unknown. This may be a read error, as it is one base from a much larger clone. Because it lacks the conserved phenylalanine or tryptophan at the end, this CDR3 is likely a read error.

Synthesis of cDNA was accomplished via 5'RACE employing 10-nucleotide random UMIs. TCRdb used MiXCR to reprocess the 5' RACE reads, holding one entry per CDR3 protein. The sample has about 59,000 distinct CDR3 sequences; under 4.5% are singletons. The CDR3 contains 14 residues. V was clipped by 2 bases and J by 6 bases, with 11 bases between them. Germline V gives CDR1 SGHTA, CDR2 FQGNSA. The source is a woman in her 30s with multiple sclerosis. The sample was PBMCs. This chain joins TRBV7-2 and TRBJ2-1; TRBD2 might be the D (6 bases). The CDR3 DNA sequence: TGTGCCAGCAGCTTATTATTGGGGGGCAATGAGCAGTTCTGC. As protein: CASSLLLGGNEQFC.